One sample yielded the 19 T cell receptor beta chains listed below, sequenced in a study of blood T cell repertoires in COVID-19. Using immunoSEQ multiplex PCR, the repertoire was profiled, and TCRdb retains in-frame clones only, with some absent. The sample lists about 99,000 clones, 79% occurring once. The source material was peripheral blood. All receptors come from a woman of 80 years or more with active or convalescent COVID-19.

The J gene is TRBJ2-7, the V gene TRBV5-6; 9 bases line up with TRBD1. The V and J ends lost 2 bases and 2 bases, in that order; junction bases with no gene match: 5. Germline-derived CDR1 and CDR2 are SGHDT and YYEEEE. This CDR3 is 15 amino acids long. The CDR3 is CASSFRDREAYEQYF. The DNA for the CDR3 is TGTGCCAGCAGCTTCCGGGACAGGGAGGCCTACGAGCAGTACTTC.

The chain recombines TRBV6-5 with TRBJ2-1; the match to TRBD2 covers 7 bases. The CDR3 covers 16 residues. The germline V gene encodes CDR1 MNHEY and CDR2 SVGAGI. J lost 1 base, V lost 0 bases, and 3 bases had no gene match. CDR3 region: CASSYSTAGSYNEQFF. The DNA for the CDR3 is TGTGCCAGCAGTTACTCGACAGCGGGATCCTACAATGAGCAGTTCTTC.

V is TRBV9 and J is TRBJ1-2, with D perhaps TRBD1 (6 bases). This CDR3 is built from 13 residues. The germline gives CDR1 SGDLS, CDR2 YYNGEE. Trimming pared 3 bases from V and 8 bases from J, leaving 14 bases between. The CDR3 DNA reads TGTGCCAGCAGCGCCCATCGGGGGGGCGGCTACACCTTC. This sequence encodes CASSAHRGGGYTF.

This clone appeared a single time. As DNA, the CDR3 is TGCGCCAGCAGCCCCAGGGGCCGAGGTGAAAAACTGTTTTTT. It yields the protein CASSPRGRGEKLFF. The chain uses TRBV5-1 and TRBJ1-4, with D possibly being TRBD1 (6 bases). The CDR3 sequence is 14 residues long. V gave up 4 bases and J gave up 7 bases, with 14 bases separating them. Germline CDR1 is SGHRS and CDR2 is YFSETQ.

Only a few counts were recorded for this clone. CDR3 DNA: TGTGCCAGCAGGGGGACAGGGTCCTCCTACGAGCAGTACTTC. The encoded protein is CASRGTGSSYEQYF. This chain uses TRBV27 with TRBJ2-7; 9 bases map to TRBD1. Germline CDR1 MNHEY, CDR2 SMNVEV (reference sequence). The CDR3 has 14 amino acids. V dropped 6 bases and J dropped 0; count of bases not matched to a gene: 3.

The chain joins TRBV25-1 to TRBJ2-5; 8 bases agree with TRBD2. Looked up from germline, CDR1 is MGHDK and CDR2 is SYGVNS. V lost 2 bases, J lost 3 bases, and 8 bases stayed unmatched. The CDR3 extends over 16 amino acids. In DNA form, the CDR3 reads TGTGCCAGCAGTGAACTAGCGGGTGGGACTAAAGAGACCCAGTACTTC. Translating gives CASSELAGGTKETQYF.

This chain connects TRBV6-5 to TRBJ2-7; maybe TRBD1 (6 bases). V shed 1 base and J shed 1 base, with 11 bases lying between them. The CDR3 contains 15 residues. Germline loops: CDR1 MNHEY, CDR2 SVGAGI. CDR3 sequence (DNA): TGTGCCAGCAGTTACTTTCCGGGACAATCCTACGAGCAGTACTTC. This codes for CASSYFPGQSYEQYF.

The rearrangement uses TRBV18 and TRBJ1-6; D call uncertain. CDR1 is KGHSH and CDR2 is LQKENI in the germline V gene. The V gene lost 3 bases and the J gene lost 0 bases, with 18 bases spanning the gap. The CDR3 covers 19 residues. This chain's CDR3 is CASSPVKPIGGSYNSPLHF. CDR3 nucleotide sequence: TGTGCCAGCTCACCCGTAAAACCGATAGGAGGCTCCTATAATTCACCCCTCCACTTT.

The chain joins TRBV12-3 or TRBV12-4 to TRBJ1-2; possibly TRBD1 for D (5 bases). With 3 bases removed from V and 3 bases from J, the gap between germline ends came to 8 bases. The CDR3 runs to 13 residues. The CDR3 DNA reads as TGTGCCAGCAGTTTGGGGCAGCACTATGGCTACACCTTC. This gives the protein CASSLGQHYGYTF.

Of note for this clone: The junction shows a germline mismatch at one end, possibly a read error. The chain is built from TRBV5-1 and TRBJ1-2; a weak D match, TRBD1 (6 bases). This CDR3 spans 15 amino acids. The V gene's germline CDR1 is SGHRS and CDR2 YFSETQ. DNA for the CDR3: TGTGCCAGCAGCGCTTGGACAGATCCTAACTATGGCTACACCTTC. Amino acid sequence: CASSAWTDPNYGYTF.

The table lists this clone with a count of one. V is TRBV28 and J is TRBJ1-4; 7 bases are a match to TRBD1. CDR1 is MDHEN, CDR2 SYDVKM, per germline. V shed 6 bases, J shed 4 bases, and the junction held 5 bases outside the gene matches. The CDR3 runs to 14 residues. The CDR3 region has the DNA TGTGCCAGCAGGCCGGGACAGAATAATGAAAAACTGTTTTTT. The encoded protein is CASRPGQNNEKLFF.

This chain joins TRBV5-8 and TRBJ2-2, with TRBD1 matching 9 bases. Germline lookup yields CDR1 SGHTS and CDR2 YDEGEE. After removal of 0 bases from V and 0 bases from J, the junction contained 6 bases not matched to a gene. This CDR3 comprises 18 residues. The CDR3 reads CASSLALTGGSNTGELFF. The DNA of the CDR3 is TGTGCCAGCAGCTTGGCCCTGACAGGGGGATCGAACACCGGGGAGCTGTTTTTT.

The chain couples TRBV7-9 to TRBJ2-1, with 11 bases identical to TRBD2. CDR1 is SEHNR and CDR2 is FQNEAQ in the germline V gene (reference sequence). Trimming removed 5 bases from V and 0 bases from J; junction bases left unmatched: 9. This CDR3 has 18 amino acids. The CDR3 loop reads CASSPTSGVLSSYNEQFF. The CDR3 region has the DNA TGTGCCAGCAGCCCGACTAGCGGGGTTCTTAGCTCCTACAATGAGCAGTTCTTC.

J is TRBJ2-7 and V is TRBV5-4; possible D gene TRBD1, 5 bases. The V end lost 4 bases, the J end lost 5 bases, and 7 bases lay between the germline ends. Per the germline V gene, CDR1 is SGHNT and CDR2 is YYREEE (reference sequence). This CDR3 has 11 amino acids. The CDR3 loop is CASSLQDEQYF. CDR3 nucleotides: TGTGCCAGCAGCCTACAGGACGAGCAGTACTTC.

This chain connects TRBV2 to TRBJ1-5; D gene uncertain. The germline V gene encodes CDR1 SNHLY and CDR2 FYNNEI. V dropped 5 bases and J dropped 6 bases, with 14 bases sitting between them. The CDR3 runs 14 residues. CDR3 DNA: TGTGCCAGCAGTTCCGGGAGGAGCGGTCAGCCCCAGCATTTT. Encoded protein: CASSSGRSGQPQHF. Based on the CDR3 plus reference TRBV2 and TRBJ1-5, the full variable domain is EPEVTQTPSHQVTQMGQEVILRCVPISNHLYFYWYRQILGQKVEFLVSFYNNEISEKSEIFDDQFSVERPDGSNFTLKIRSTKLEDSAMYFCASSSGRSGQPQHFGDGTRLSIL.

The chain couples TRBV3-1 (or the pseudogene TRBV3-2) to TRBJ2-4, with 9 bases matching TRBD2. This CDR3 comprises 18 residues. After removal of 3 bases from V and 6 bases from J, the junction contained 15 bases not matched to a gene. The germline V gene has CDR1 LGHDT and CDR2 YNNKEL (reference sequence). CDR3 amino acids: CASSQRGGNSGSLNIQYF. The CDR3 nucleotides are TGTGCCAGCAGCCAGAGGGGAGGTAATAGCGGGAGTTTAAACATTCAGTACTTC.

The chain carries TRBV11-1 and TRBJ2-7, with 10 bases fitting TRBD2. The CDR3 spans 16 residues. The germline V gene encodes CDR1 SGHAT and CDR2 FQDESV (reference sequence). The V and J ends lost 0 bases and 2 bases, in that order; junction bases with no gene match: 4. CDR3 sequence: CASSLALAGAPYEQYF. The CDR3 DNA reads as TGTGCCAGCAGCTTAGCGCTAGCGGGAGCCCCCTACGAGCAGTACTTC.

This clone appeared a single time. The rearrangement joins TRBV5-4 to TRBJ2-2; D possibly corresponds to TRBD1 (5 bases). Between the trimmed V and J ends, which lost 4 bases and 8 bases, there was a span of 12 bases. Per germline, CDR1 SGHNT and CDR2 YYREEE (reference sequence). The CDR3 length is 13 residues. The chain's CDR3 is CASSPQGVGELFF. In DNA, the CDR3 is TGTGCCAGCAGCCCCCAAGGGGTTGGGGAGCTGTTTTTT.

This chain links TRBV7-3 with TRBJ2-1; 8 bases are shared with TRBD1. Germline CDR1 is SGHTA and CDR2 is FQGTGA. V trimming: 5 bases; J trimming: 7 bases; junction bases outside the gene matches: 7. There are 14 residues in the CDR3. CDR3 nucleotide sequence: TGTGCCAGCAGCCAGCCAGGGGGCTCGAATGAGCAGTTCTTC. Residues: CASSQPGGSNEQFF.